These 3 T cell receptor beta chains were sequenced from one sample in a study of cytomegalovirus exposure and HLA in healthy donors. The PCR ran on 60 Vbeta and 13 Jbeta primers. Using immunoSEQ multiplex PCR, the repertoire was profiled, and TCRdb retains in-frame clones only, with some absent. The repertoire has 140,000 to 150,000 clones, roughly 70% of them found once; the top ten carry roughly 4%. The sequencing sample was made of PBMCs. All receptors derive from a man in his sixties in good health and CMV-seronegative.

J is TRBJ1-1 and V is TRBV6-5; 9 nucleotides line up with TRBD1. From germline, CDR1 is MNHEY and CDR2 SVGAGI. The CDR3 length is 15 residues. Germline trimming cut 5 bases from V and 3 bases from J; bases unmatched to any gene: 7. CDR3 sequence (DNA): TGTGCCAGCAGTCCCGAGACAGGGGGGGACACTGAAGCTTTCTTT. This gives the protein CASSPETGGDTEAFF.

The sample holds one count of this clone. V and J are TRBV19 and TRBJ2-7; 7 bases line up with TRBD1. In germline, CDR1 is LNHDA, CDR2 SQIVND (reference sequence). The CDR3 has 13 amino acids. With V trimmed by 5 bases and J by 4 bases, 5 bases remained unmatched. The CDR3 sequence: CASSETGEYEQYF. The CDR3 coding sequence is TGTGCCAGTAGTGAAACAGGGGAATACGAGCAGTACTTC.

The V and J genes are TRBV5-6 and TRBJ2-1, with D perhaps matching TRBD2 (5 bases). Germline V CDR1 and CDR2: SGHDT, YYEEEE. V was clipped by 1 base and J by 13 bases, with 12 bases between them. CDR3 size: 12 residues. CDR3 sequence reads: CASSLLVTGQFF. The CDR3 DNA reads as TGTGCCAGCAGCTTGTTGGTTACGGGACAGTTCTTC.